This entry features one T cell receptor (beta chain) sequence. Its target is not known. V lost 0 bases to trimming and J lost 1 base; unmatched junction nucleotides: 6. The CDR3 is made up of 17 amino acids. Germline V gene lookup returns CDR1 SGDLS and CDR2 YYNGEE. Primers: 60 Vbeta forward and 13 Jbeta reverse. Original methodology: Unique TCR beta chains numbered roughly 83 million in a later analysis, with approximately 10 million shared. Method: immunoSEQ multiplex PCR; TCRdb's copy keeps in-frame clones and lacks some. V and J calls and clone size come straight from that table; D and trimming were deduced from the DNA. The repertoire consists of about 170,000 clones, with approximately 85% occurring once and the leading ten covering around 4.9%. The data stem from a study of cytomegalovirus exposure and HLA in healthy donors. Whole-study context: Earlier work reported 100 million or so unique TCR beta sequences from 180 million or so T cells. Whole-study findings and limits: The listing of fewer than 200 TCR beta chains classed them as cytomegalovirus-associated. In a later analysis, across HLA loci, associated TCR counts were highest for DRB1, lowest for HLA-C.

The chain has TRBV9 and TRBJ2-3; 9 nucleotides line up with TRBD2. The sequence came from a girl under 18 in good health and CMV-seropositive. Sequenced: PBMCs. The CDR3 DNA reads TGTGCCAGCAGCGTAGATATGACTAGCGGACGCACAGATACGCAGTATTTT. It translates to CASSVDMTSGRTDTQYF. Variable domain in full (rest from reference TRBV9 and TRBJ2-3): DSGVTQTPKHLITATGQRVTLRCSPRSGDLSVYWYQQSLDQGLQFLIQYYNGEERAKGNILERFSAQQFPDLHSELNLSSLELGDSALYFCASSVDMTSGRTDTQYFGPGTRLTVL.